These 15 T cell receptor beta chains originate from one sample sequenced in a study of beta chain features in type 1 diabetes. Sequencing targeted expressed TCRB transcripts, as all isolated RNA had been reverse transcribed. The assay was immunoSEQ multiplex PCR, and TCRdb's table has in-frame clones only and misses some. Among fewer than 400,000 clones listed, roughly 8.8% were seen once. No antigens are known for them. Study findings and constraints: Significant though moderate, a shortening of TCRB CDR3s appeared in all four CD4+ subsets of Type 1 diabetes patients.

The sequenced sample was central memory CD4+ T cells from blood. The receptor source for this set is a man under 40 with type 1 diabetes.

The chain couples TRBV4-3 to TRBJ2-1, with 10 bases that match TRBD2. This CDR3 comprises 19 residues. V shed 2 bases and J 0 bases; nucleotides not matched to a gene: 10. Germline values: CDR1 LGHNA, CDR2 YSLEER. CDR3 residues: CASSQHLLGLASSYNEQFF. Written as DNA, the CDR3 is TGCGCCAGCAGCCAACACCTGTTGGGACTAGCGAGCTCCTACAATGAGCAGTTCTTC.

The table lists this clone with a few counts. The chain recombines TRBV29-1 with TRBJ2-1; the match to TRBD2 covers 10 bases. V was clipped by 4 bases and J by 7 bases; unmatched bases: 10. Germline V gene sequence: CDR1 SQVTM, CDR2 ANQGSEA. The CDR3 length is 15 residues. The CDR3 nucleotides are TGCAGCGTTGGTGGACAGCGGGGGGGCTGGAATGAGCAGTTCTTC. Its translation is CSVGGQRGGWNEQFF.

The rearrangement uses TRBV7-9 and TRBJ2-7; the match to TRBD1 covers 9 bases. Trimming took 5 bases from V and 2 from J; bases not matched to a gene: 4. The CDR3 extends over 14 amino acids. Germline V lookup: CDR1 SEHNR, CDR2 FQNEAQ (reference sequence). CDR3 region: CASSNRDRAYEQYF. CDR3 DNA: TGTGCCAGCAGCAACCGGGACAGGGCCTACGAGCAGTACTTC. The full variable domain, its missing parts supplied by reference TRBV7-9 and TRBJ2-7, is DTGVSQNPRHKITKRGQNVTFRCDPISEHNRLYWYRQTLGQGPEFLTYFQNEAQLEKSRLLSDRFSAERPKGSFSTLEIQRTEQGDSAMYLCASSNRDRAYEQYFGPGTRLTVT.

This clone appeared a few times. The chain couples TRBV5-5 to TRBJ1-1; no clear D gene. CDR1 is SGHKS and CDR2 is YYEKEE in the germline V gene (reference sequence). V gave up 5 bases and J gave up 3 bases, with 14 bases separating them. The CDR3 runs to 14 residues. CDR3 sequence: CASSWIGTDTEAFF. CDR3 DNA sequence: TGTGCCAGCAGTTGGATAGGAACAGACACTGAAGCTTTCTTT.

This clone was detected many times. The rearrangement joins TRBV2 to TRBJ1-6; unclear D gene. Per germline, CDR1 SNHLY and CDR2 FYNNEI. The CDR3 extends over 14 amino acids. Trimming stripped 6 bases from V and 9 bases from J, with 15 bases between. Written as DNA, the CDR3 is TGTGCCAGCAGGGAGACGGTGGGAGGTTCACCCCTCCACTTT. Its translation: CASRETVGGSPLHF. Full variable domain (remainder filled in from reference TRBV2 and TRBJ1-6): EPEVTQTPSHQVTQMGQEVILRCVPISNHLYFYWYRQILGQKVEFLVSFYNNEISEKSEIFDDQFSVERPDGSNFTLKIRSTKLEDSAMYFCASRETVGGSPLHFGNGTRLTVT.

This clone was counted between two and nine times. The J gene is TRBJ1-1, the V gene TRBV6-6; 9 bases are a match to TRBD1. V shed 5 bases, J shed 3 bases, and the junction held 4 bases outside the gene matches. The germline V gene has CDR1 MNHNY and CDR2 SVGAGI (reference sequence). The CDR3 length is 14 residues. The CDR3 DNA follows: TGTGCCAGCAGTGCAGACAGGGGGGACACTGAAGCTTTCTTT. This translates into CASSADRGDTEAFF.

This clone has ten or more counts. The chain carries TRBV7-9 and TRBJ2-3; D might be TRBD1 (6 bases). The germline gives CDR1 SEHNR, CDR2 FQNEAQ (reference sequence). This CDR3 contains 14 residues. V was shortened by 3 bases and J by 2 bases, with 9 bases between the two germline ends. DNA of the CDR3: TGTGCCAGCAGCTTTGGACAGATCACAGATACGCAGTATTTT. Its translation is CASSFGQITDTQYF.

J is TRBJ1-4 and V is TRBV30; the match to TRBD1 covers 11 bases. Losses at the gene ends were 6 bases for V and 7 bases for J; bases not matched to a gene: 4. The germline gives CDR1 GTSNPN, CDR2 SVGIG (reference sequence). The CDR3 runs 13 residues. For the CDR3, the DNA is TGTGCCTGCACCGGGACAGGGGGTGAAAAACTGTTTTTT. It encodes CACTGTGGEKLFF.

The J gene is TRBJ2-7, the V gene TRBV2; D is unresolved. V gave up 7 bases and J gave up 0 bases, with 7 bases separating them. The CDR3 runs to 12 residues. Germline V gene lookup returns CDR1 SNHLY and CDR2 FYNNEI. The CDR3 sequence is CASKHNSYEQYF. CDR3 coding DNA: TGTGCCAGCAAGCACAACTCCTACGAGCAGTACTTC.

The V call is TRBV7-2, the J call TRBJ2-7, with 14 bases aligning to TRBD2. The CDR3 runs 16 residues. Losses at the gene ends were 3 bases for V and 5 bases for J; bases not matched to a gene: 6. Germline assignment: CDR1 SGHTA and CDR2 FQGNSA. The CDR3 DNA sequence: TGTGCCAGCAGCTTCGGACTAGCGGGGGGCCTGAACGAGCAGTACTTC. This encodes CASSFGLAGGLNEQYF.

This chain uses TRBV12-2 with TRBJ1-2. TRBV12-2 is a pseudogene segment. This CDR3 has 20 amino acids. The CDR3 bases are TGTGCAAGTCGCTTCCCTTCATACCGGGACCGAGAAGGGCCCCGCTATGGCTACACCTTC. Translating gives CASRFPSYRDREGPRYGYTF.

This clone was seen a handful of times. V and J are TRBV5-6 and TRBJ1-1; D is possibly TRBD1 (5 bases). Trimming left V 7 bases short and J 4 bases short, with 14 bases between. Germline-derived CDR1 and CDR2 are SGHDT and YYEEEE. The CDR3 is made up of 13 amino acids. CDR3 sequence reads: CASRYDRGTEAFF. CDR3 sequence (DNA): TGTGCCAGCCGATACGACAGAGGCACTGAAGCTTTCTTT.

The chain recombines TRBV6-5 with TRBJ2-3; D may be TRBD1 (6 bases). V shed 0 bases and J shed 2 bases, with 9 bases lying between them. In germline, CDR1 is MNHEY, CDR2 SVGAGI. The CDR3 is 15 amino acids. CDR3 protein: CASSYSPGDTDTQYF. CDR3 nucleotides: TGTGCCAGCAGTTACTCTCCAGGGGACACAGATACGCAGTATTTT.

The V and J genes are TRBV5-1 and TRBJ1-6, with 7 bases fitting TRBD1. The CDR3 is 16 residues long. V lost 0 bases to trimming and J lost 6 bases; unmatched junction nucleotides: 6. From germline, CDR1 is SGHRS and CDR2 YFSETQ. The CDR3: CASSLVSSGGNSPLHF. CDR3 DNA sequence: TGCGCCAGCAGCTTGGTTTCGTCAGGGGGTAATTCACCCCTCCACTTT.

This clone was picked up a small number of times. This chain links TRBV20-1 with TRBJ2-5; D gene uncertain. This CDR3 has 11 amino acids. Germline CDR1 is DFQATT and CDR2 is SNEGSKA (reference sequence). The V and J ends lost 1 base and 5 bases respectively, with 5 bases between them. The chain's CDR3 is CSARADETQYF. CDR3 in DNA: TGCAGTGCTAGAGCTGATGAGACCCAGTACTTC.